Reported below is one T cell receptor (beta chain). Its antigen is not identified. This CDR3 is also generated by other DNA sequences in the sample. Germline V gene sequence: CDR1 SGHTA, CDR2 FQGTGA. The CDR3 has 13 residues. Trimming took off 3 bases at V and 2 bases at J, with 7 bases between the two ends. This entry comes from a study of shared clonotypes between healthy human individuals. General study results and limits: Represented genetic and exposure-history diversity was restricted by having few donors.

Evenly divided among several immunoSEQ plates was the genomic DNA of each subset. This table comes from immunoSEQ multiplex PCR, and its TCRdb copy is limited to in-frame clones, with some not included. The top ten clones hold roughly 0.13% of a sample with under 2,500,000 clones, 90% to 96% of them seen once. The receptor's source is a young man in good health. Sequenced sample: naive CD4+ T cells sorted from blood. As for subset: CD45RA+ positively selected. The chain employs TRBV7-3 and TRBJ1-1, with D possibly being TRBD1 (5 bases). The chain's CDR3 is CASSFGGNTEAFF. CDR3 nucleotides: TGTGCCAGCAGCTTTGGGGGAAACACTGAAGCTTTCTTT.